This TCR beta chain was observed in a study of shared clonotypes between healthy human individuals. Each subset's genomic DNA was split evenly across several immunoSEQ plates. Methods used by the authors: Without quality scores, immunoSEQ junctional reads could not be filtered like full-length reads. This table comes from immunoSEQ multiplex PCR, and its TCRdb copy is limited to in-frame clones, with some not included. That table is the source of V, J and clone size, and D and trimming were worked out from the DNA. The sample includes hundreds of thousands of clones, about 74% of them seen just once. Partitioning of CD4+ cells yielded a CD45RA+ naive subset and a CD45RA-negative memory subset. V gave up 5 bases and J gave up 6 bases; unmatched junction bases: 13. CDR1 is SGHVS, CDR2 FNYEAQ, per germline. The CDR3 is 17 residues long.

The sample comprised memory CD4+ T cells sorted from blood. Subset denoted: CD45RA-negative fraction. The chain has TRBV7-6 and TRBJ2-7, with 13 bases fitting TRBD2. This receptor was identified in a woman in her 30s in good health. The CDR3 is CASSPRTSGGTGSEQYF. Written as DNA, the CDR3 is TGTGCCAGCAGCCCGCGGACTAGCGGGGGTACCGGGAGCGAGCAGTACTTC. The complete variable domain, with remaining parts taken from reference TRBV7-6 and TRBJ2-7, reads GAGVSQSPRYKVTKRGQDVALRCDPISGHVSLYWYRQALGQGPEFLTYFNYEAQQDKSGLPNDRFSAERPEGSISTLTIQRTEQRDSAMYRCASSPRTSGGTGSEQYFGPGTRLTVT.